This TCR beta chain was recorded in a study of identical twins. Trimming removed 5 bases at V and 2 bases at J, with 13 bases between. Germline CDR1 is MDHEN and CDR2 is SYDVKM. There are 14 residues in the CDR3. All of the donors were Caucasians in good health. TCRdb recomputed calls from the 5' RACE reads with MiXCR, one row per CDR3 protein. The data contain 350,000 to 450,000 distinct CDR3 sequences, less than 20% of them seen just once; the ten biggest clones take up around 12%. This chain connects TRBV28 to TRBJ2-7, with TRBD1 as a possible D gene (6 bases). The sequence was obtained from a man aged 50-60 years in good health. Material for sequencing was naive T cells sorted from blood. This CDR3 is CASSRTGSPYEQYF. The CDR3 bases are TGTGCCAGCAGTCGTACAGGGTCCCCCTACGAGCAGTACTTC.